The following is a T cell receptor (beta chain) sequence with its context. The sample belongs to a study of T cells expressing NK-cell markers. Germline-derived CDR1 and CDR2 are SQVTM and ANQGSEA. This CDR3 spans 15 amino acids. Reanalyzing the 5' RACE reads, TCRdb keeps one entry per CDR3 protein, without DNA. In total, the table holds about 150,000 distinct CDR3 sequences. This receptor was identified in a man aged 18 to 30 in good health. Material: blood T cells: a sorted CD56 or NKG2C T cell subset, CD4+ or CD8+ T cells, or bulk PBMC T cells (not recorded which). The chain employs TRBV29-1 and TRBJ2-7; the TCRdb D gene call, TRBD2, has no DNA to confirm it. CDR3 sequence reads: CSAVWTSGSLNEQYF.